This T cell receptor beta chain was sequenced in a study of response to subunit inactivated influenza vaccine. The CDR3 is 15 residues long. The V end was cut by 5 bases, the J end by 0 bases, with 10 bases between. TCRdb independently ran MiXCR on the RT-PCR reads; one entry per CDR3 protein. The sample includes fewer than 700,000 distinct CDR3 sequences, under 15% seen only once; the top ten take roughly 13%. This clonotype was counted only a few times. No antigen is known for it. Study-wide results and caveats: Authors suggested each seasonal flu vaccination may recruit only limited numbers of new T cells.

This specimen was PBMCs from blood, taken around seven weeks after vaccination. The chain has TRBV12-3 or TRBV12-4 and TRBJ2-2; possibly TRBD2 for D (6 bases). This receptor was obtained from a man in his fifties who received an inactivated influenza vaccine. The CDR3 loop is CASSPSATNTGELFF. Written as DNA, the CDR3 is TGTGCCAGCAGTCCTAGCGCCACGAACACCGGGGAGCTGTTTTTT.